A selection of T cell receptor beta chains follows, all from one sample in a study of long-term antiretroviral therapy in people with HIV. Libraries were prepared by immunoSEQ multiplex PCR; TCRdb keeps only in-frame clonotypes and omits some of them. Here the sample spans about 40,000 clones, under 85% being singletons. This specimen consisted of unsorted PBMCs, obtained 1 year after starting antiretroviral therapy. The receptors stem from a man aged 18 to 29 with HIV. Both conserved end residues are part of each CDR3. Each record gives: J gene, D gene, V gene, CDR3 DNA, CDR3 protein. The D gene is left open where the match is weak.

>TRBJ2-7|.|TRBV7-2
TGTGCCAAAAGGGCGCAGGGCGCCTACGAGCAGTACTTC
CAKRAQGAYEQYF
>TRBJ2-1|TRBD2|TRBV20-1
TGCAGTGCTAGTCGGGGGGATGAGCAGTTCTTC
CSASRGDEQFF
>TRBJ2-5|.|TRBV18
TGTGCCACCTCACTGGGGGCTAGCCTCCAAGAGACCCAGTACTTC
CATSLGASLQETQYF
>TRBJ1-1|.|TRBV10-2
TGCGCCAGCAGTGGAGTAAGGGGAGGGAACACTGAAGCTTTCTTT
CASSGVRGGNTEAFF
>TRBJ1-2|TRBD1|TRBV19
TGTGCCAGCACCGGGACAGCTCGCTATGGCTACACCTTC
CASTGTARYGYTF
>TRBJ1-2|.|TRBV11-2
TGTGCCAGCAGCTTAGCGCCGAGCTATGGCTACACCTTC
CASSLAPSYGYTF
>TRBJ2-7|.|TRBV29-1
TGCAGCGTGAAAGGGGGGTCGCCTCACTCCTACGAGCAGTACTTC
CSVKGGSPHSYEQYF
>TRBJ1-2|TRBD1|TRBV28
TGTGCCAGTTTGGACAGGGGCTTCTATGGCTACACCTTC
CASLDRGFYGYTF
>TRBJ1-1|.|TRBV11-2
TGTGCCAGCAGCCTGTTGTTAAGGGCCCCGAACACTGAAGCTTTCTTT
CASSLLLRAPNTEAFF
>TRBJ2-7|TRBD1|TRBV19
TGTGCCAGTAGTATGGAGGACAGGATCTCCTACGAGCAGTACTTC
CASSMEDRISYEQYF
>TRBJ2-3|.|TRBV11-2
TGTGCCAGCAGCTGGGTCACAGATACGCAGTATTTT
CASSWVTDTQYF